This entry lists 13 T cell receptor beta chains sequenced from one sample in a study of cytomegalovirus exposure and HLA in healthy donors. Vbeta (60) and Jbeta (13) primers were used in the PCR. Sequencing used immunoSEQ multiplex PCR; TCRdb keeps in-frame clones, though not all of them. Found here are 160,000 or so clones, around 79% of them singletons; the top ten hold approximately 4.5%. Sequencing was carried out using PBMCs. All receptors derive from a man aged 35 to 55 in good health and CMV-seronegative.

V is TRBV29-1 and J is TRBJ2-7; 9 bases fit TRBD1. The germline V gene encodes CDR1 SQVTM and CDR2 ANQGSEA. The CDR3 covers 11 residues. V was clipped by 7 bases and J by 5 bases; unmatched bases: 3. The CDR3, as DNA: TGCAGCGCACAGGGGGCGGACGAGCAGTACTTC. This translates into CSAQGADEQYF.

The chain links TRBV10-1 to TRBJ2-3; D possibly corresponds to TRBD2 (5 bases). CDR3 length: 16 amino acids. The germline V and J ends were trimmed by 2 bases and 2 bases, with 14 bases remaining between them. Germline V lookup: CDR1 WNHNN, CDR2 SYGVQD (reference sequence). As DNA, the CDR3 is TGCGCCAGCAGTGAGACTAGAGGGCCCTCCACAGATACGCAGTATTTT. Encoded protein: CASSETRGPSTDTQYF.

V is TRBV7-6 and J is TRBJ2-7, with D possibly being TRBD1 (6 bases). The CDR3 is 16 amino acids. Germline V gives CDR1 SGHVS, CDR2 FNYEAQ. Trimming shortened V by 1 base and J by 5 bases, and 18 bases separated the two germline ends. DNA of the CDR3: TGTGCCAGCAGCTTAGGGGTGCCCGGGACAAGCGACGAGCAGTACTTC. It is translated as CASSLGVPGTSDEQYF. Combining the CDR3 with reference TRBV7-6 and TRBJ2-7 gives the whole variable domain GAGVSQSPRYKVTKRGQDVALRCDPISGHVSLYWYRQALGQGPEFLTYFNYEAQQDKSGLPNDRFSAERPEGSISTLTIQRTEQRDSAMYRCASSLGVPGTSDEQYFGPGTRLTVT.

This chain joins TRBV30 and TRBJ2-7, with D maybe TRBD2 (5 bases). V shed 0 bases and J shed 3 bases, with 12 bases lying between them. This CDR3 has 14 residues. Per the germline V gene, CDR1 is GTSNPN and CDR2 is SVGIG (reference sequence). This CDR3 is CAWSVAPGNYEQYF. In DNA, the CDR3 is TGTGCCTGGAGTGTAGCTCCGGGAAACTACGAGCAGTACTTC.

The chain couples TRBV4-1 to TRBJ2-7, with 8 positions matching TRBD1. Looked up from germline, CDR1 is MGHRA and CDR2 is YSYEKL. The CDR3 runs to 15 residues. Trimming cost V 6 bases and J 0 bases; bases outside gene matches: 7. Here the CDR3 DNA reads TGCGCCAGCAGTCGCGCTCAGGGGGCCTCCTACGAGCAGTACTTC. Protein sequence: CASSRAQGASYEQYF.

The count of this clone is one. The V gene is TRBV7-2, the J gene TRBJ2-1; unclear D gene. The V end was cut by 3 bases, the J end by 6 bases, with 12 bases between. Per germline, CDR1 SGHTA and CDR2 FQGNSA. The CDR3 runs 14 residues. The CDR3 bases are TGTGCCAGCAGCTTCGATCGGTTACGCAATGAGCAGTTCTTC. Its translation is CASSFDRLRNEQFF.

The rearrangement joins TRBV4-2 to TRBJ1-1; tentatively, D is TRBD1 (5 bases). Germline lookup yields CDR1 LGHNA and CDR2 YNFKEQ. V gave up 0 bases and J gave up 7 bases, with 9 bases separating them. The CDR3 runs 13 residues. This chain's CDR3 is CASSQDTQGEAFF. The CDR3 region has the DNA TGTGCCAGCAGCCAAGATACTCAGGGTGAAGCTTTCTTT.

The chain couples TRBV6-5 to TRBJ1-2; 8 nucleotides match TRBD1. CDR1 MNHEY and CDR2 SVGAGI come from the germline V gene. This CDR3 region has 14 residues. Germline trimming cut 7 bases from V and 3 bases from J; bases unmatched to any gene: 7. CDR3 in amino acids: CASTFTGGYYGYTF. The CDR3 nucleotides read TGTGCCAGCACCTTTACAGGGGGTTACTATGGCTACACCTTC.

V is TRBV11-2 and J is TRBJ2-7; TRBD2 matches at 12 bases. Germline-derived CDR1 and CDR2 are SGHAT and FQNNGV. This CDR3 spans 14 amino acids. The J segment lost 7 bases and the V segment lost 5 bases, leaving 6 bases of the junction unmatched. CDR3 sequence (DNA): TGTGCCAGCAGCCCGACTAGCGGGGGCTCGGAGCAGTACTTC. Translated: CASSPTSGGSEQYF.

This rearrangement joins TRBV6-5 to TRBJ2-5; the match to TRBD1 covers 9 bases. The J segment lost 4 bases and the V segment lost 3 bases, leaving 9 bases of the junction unmatched. There are 16 residues in the CDR3. Germline V CDR1 and CDR2: MNHEY, SVGAGI. The CDR3 here is CASSYREDRGRETQYF. The DNA for the CDR3 is TGTGCCAGCAGTTATAGAGAGGACAGGGGTCGAGAGACCCAGTACTTC.

The V gene is TRBV30, the J gene TRBJ1-5; TRBD1 matches 7 bases. V gave up 0 bases and J gave up 4 bases; unmatched junction bases: 9. Germline V lookup: CDR1 GTSNPN, CDR2 SVGIG (reference sequence). The CDR3 totals 16 residues. CDR3 sequence (DNA): TGTGCCTGGAGTGTAAGAAGGGACAGCCTAAATCAGCCCCAGCATTTT. Amino acid sequence: CAWSVRRDSLNQPQHF. The whole variable domain, remainder taken from reference TRBV30 and TRBJ1-5, is SQTIHQWPATLVQPVGSPLSLECTVEGTSNPNLYWYRQAAGRGLQLLFYSVGIGQISSEVPQNLSASRPQDRQFILSSKKLLLSDSGFYLCAWSVRRDSLNQPQHFGDGTRLSIL.

This sequence joins TRBV5-1 and TRBJ2-7, with 7 nucleotides matching TRBD1. J was trimmed by 7 bases and V by 4 bases; bases with no gene match: 8. Germline values: CDR1 SGHRS, CDR2 YFSETQ. This CDR3 has 13 amino acids. CDR3 in DNA: TGCGCCAGCAGCCTCCGACAGGGCGGAGAGCAGTACTTC. This translates into CASSLRQGGEQYF. Based on the CDR3 plus reference TRBV5-1 and TRBJ2-7, the full variable domain is KAGVTQTPRYLIKTRGQQVTLSCSPISGHRSVSWYQQTPGQGLQFLFEYFSETQRNKGNFPGRFSGRQFSNSRSEMNVSTLELGDSALYLCASSLRQGGEQYFGPGTRLTVT.

This rearrangement joins TRBV2 to TRBJ2-2; the match to TRBD1 covers 7 bases. The CDR3 length is 14 residues. From germline, CDR1 is SNHLY and CDR2 FYNNEI. V lost 6 bases and J lost 1; bases outside the gene matches: 2. This CDR3 is CASRTGRNTGELFF. The DNA of the CDR3 is TGTGCCAGCAGGACAGGGAGGAACACCGGGGAGCTGTTTTTT.